These 21 T cell receptor beta chains share one sample of origin, sequenced in a study of cytomegalovirus exposure and HLA in healthy donors. The PCR ran on 60 Vbeta and 13 Jbeta primers. Clones were sequenced by immunoSEQ multiplex PCR, and TCRdb holds only the in-frame ones, with some missing. In the table there are 80,000 or so clones, more than 50% of which are singletons. The sequencing sample was made of PBMCs. All receptors derive from a male donor in good health and CMV-seropositive.

The genes are TRBV11-3 and TRBJ2-2; D not certain. The CDR3 has 12 residues. Germline V CDR1 and CDR2: SGHNT, YENEEA. The germline V and J ends were trimmed by 5 bases and 5 bases, with 6 bases remaining between them. The CDR3 sequence: CASSPQTGELFF. DNA for the CDR3: TGTGCCAGCAGCCCTCAGACCGGGGAGCTGTTTTTT.

The gene calls are TRBV2 and TRBJ2-1; 8 bases match TRBD2. The V gene end was trimmed by 8 bases and the J gene end by 8 bases; junction bases not matched to a gene: 14. The germline gives CDR1 SNHLY, CDR2 FYNNEI. The CDR3 contains 15 residues. CDR3 in amino acids: CASSLTSVIRDEQFF. Here the CDR3 DNA reads TGTGCCAGCTCCCTGACTAGCGTTATAAGGGATGAGCAGTTCTTC.

This clone was observed a few times. V and J are TRBV2 and TRBJ2-7, with 14 positions matching TRBD2. CDR3 size: 14 residues. Germline V CDR1 and CDR2: SNHLY, FYNNEI. Losses at the gene ends were 10 bases for V and 4 bases for J; bases not matched to a gene: 6. DNA of the CDR3: TGTGCCATCCCATGGACTAGCGGGGGGTACGAGCAGTACTTC. Translating it yields CAIPWTSGGYEQYF.

The J gene is TRBJ2-1, the V gene TRBV7-9; D is possibly TRBD2 (5 bases). The length of the CDR3 is 14 residues. Germline CDR1 SEHNR, CDR2 FQNEAQ (reference sequence). Trimming shortened V by 4 bases and J by 8 bases, and 15 bases separated the two germline ends. CDR3 nucleotide sequence: TGTGCCAGCAGCTCCGGGTCGCCCGGGGATGAGCAGTTCTTC. This encodes CASSSGSPGDEQFF.

The chain carries TRBV6-1 and TRBJ2-5; perhaps TRBD1 as D (6 bases). V dropped 6 bases and J dropped 2 bases, with 10 bases sitting between them. The CDR3 loop spans 13 amino acids. Germline CDR1 is MNHNS and CDR2 is SASEGT. This CDR3 reads CASSRTVQETQYF. CDR3 bases: TGTGCCAGCAGCCGGACAGTTCAAGAGACCCAGTACTTC.

The J gene is TRBJ2-7, the V gene TRBV28, with 7 nucleotides matching TRBD1. Germline values: CDR1 MDHEN, CDR2 SYDVKM. The CDR3 covers 15 residues. Unmatched junction bases numbered 12, after V lost 7 bases and J lost 3 bases. Here the CDR3 reads CASTTPGGGLYEQYF. The DNA of the CDR3 is TGTGCCAGCACTACTCCAGGGGGTGGTCTCTACGAGCAGTACTTC.

V usage is TRBV7-9 and J usage is TRBJ2-1; TRBD2 aligns across 13 bases. The CDR3 totals 15 residues. Looked up from germline, CDR1 is SEHNR and CDR2 is FQNEAQ (reference sequence). V trimming: 4 bases; J trimming: 9 bases; junction bases outside the gene matches: 6. For the CDR3, the DNA is TGTGCCAGCAGCTCAAGACTAGCGGGAGGAAGTGAGCAGTTCTTC. Translating it yields CASSSRLAGGSEQFF.

The rearrangement joins TRBV7-2 to TRBJ1-1, with a tentative D call TRBD1 (6 bases). The CDR3 sequence is 14 residues long. Between the trimmed V and J ends, which lost 6 bases and 0 bases, there was a span of 11 bases. Germline CDR1 and CDR2: SGHTA and FQGNSA. In DNA, the CDR3 is TGTGCCAGCAGTCCCCAGGGGATGAACACTGAAGCTTTCTTT. It encodes CASSPQGMNTEAFF.

With respect to this clone: As the CDR3 is not closed by the conserved phenylalanine or tryptophan, this likely results from a read error. V usage is TRBV29-1 and J usage is TRBJ2-7; D is undetermined. V lost 4 bases and J 3 bases, leaving 16 bases between the germline ends. Per germline, CDR1 SQVTM and CDR2 ANQGSEA. CDR3 size: 14 residues. CDR3 residues: CSVVRQVNLYEQYL. The DNA for the CDR3 is TGCAGCGTTGTAAGGCAGGTGAACCTCTACGAGCAGTACCTC.

This clone was seen many times. The chain joins TRBV6-6 to TRBJ2-7; D perhaps matches TRBD1 (6 bases). Looked up from germline, CDR1 is MNHNY and CDR2 is SVGAGI (reference sequence). CDR3 size: 12 residues. V gave up 7 bases and J gave up 2 bases, with 9 bases separating them. CDR3 nucleotide sequence: TGTGCCAGCAAGGACAGAACCTACGAGCAGTACTTC. Amino acid sequence: CASKDRTYEQYF.

A remark on this clone: At one boundary the junction diverges from the germline segment, which might be a read error. This chain connects TRBV27 to TRBJ2-7; D is possibly TRBD1 (7 bases). Germline V gene sequence: CDR1 MNHEY, CDR2 SMNVEV (reference sequence). The CDR3 consists of 10 residues. The CDR3 loop reads CASAYRGRGF. The CDR3 nucleotides read TGTGCCAGCGCATACAGGGGTCGGGGGTTC.

To note about this clone: Germline is not matched at one junction end, which may reflect a read error. V and J are TRBV7-9 and TRBJ2-3; TRBD1 might be the D (6 bases). The CDR3 spans 14 residues. Per the germline V gene, CDR1 is SEHNR and CDR2 is FQNEAQ (reference sequence). The CDR3 DNA sequence: TGTGCCAGCAGCCGGACAGCCAACACAGATGCGCAGTATTTT. This sequence encodes CASSRTANTDAQYF.

V gene TRBV2 combines with J gene TRBJ1-5, with a possible D match to TRBD1 (5 bases). Looked up from germline, CDR1 is SNHLY and CDR2 is FYNNEI. Between the trimmed V and J ends, which lost 3 bases and 7 bases, there was a span of 13 bases. CDR3 length: 14 residues. The CDR3 nucleotides are TGTGCCAGCAGTGACAGGATATCAGGGCAGCCCCAGCATTTT. It codes for CASSDRISGQPQHF.

The V call is TRBV5-4, the J call TRBJ2-1; 11 positions agree with TRBD1. Germline V gene lookup returns CDR1 SGHNT and CDR2 YYREEE (reference sequence). CDR3 length equals 16 residues. The V gene end was trimmed by 0 bases and the J gene end by 4 bases; junction bases not matched to a gene: 3. CDR3 in DNA: TGTGCCAGCAGCTTGGGGACAGGGGGCGCTTACAATGAGCAGTTCTTC. Amino acids: CASSLGTGGAYNEQFF.

The chain couples TRBV7-3 to TRBJ2-7; 9 bases agree with TRBD1. CDR3 length: 15 residues. The V gene end was trimmed by 3 bases and the J gene end by 0 bases; junction bases not matched to a gene: 3. Germline V CDR1 and CDR2: SGHTA, FQGTGA. This CDR3 reads CASSFETGGSYEQYF. CDR3 coding DNA: TGTGCCAGCAGCTTTGAGACAGGGGGCTCCTACGAGCAGTACTTC.

This clone was detected a few times. This chain joins TRBV4-2 and TRBJ1-1; TRBD1 might be the D (6 bases). Trimming removed 0 bases at V and 3 bases at J, with 8 bases between. This CDR3 has 14 amino acids. Germline values: CDR1 LGHNA, CDR2 YNFKEQ. CDR3 coding DNA: TGTGCCAGCAGCCAAGACAGGGGTGACACTGAAGCTTTCTTT. This translates into CASSQDRGDTEAFF.

The chain couples TRBV5-6 to TRBJ1-1; D is perhaps TRBD1 (5 bases). Germline V gene sequence: CDR1 SGHDT, CDR2 YYEEEE. V was cut by 4 bases and J by 9 bases, with 13 bases left in between. This CDR3 comprises 12 residues. Here the CDR3 DNA reads TGTGCCAGCAGCCGGAGGGCGGGGCAAGCTTTCTTT. This sequence encodes CASSRRAGQAFF.

J is TRBJ2-3 and V is TRBV27; 8 positions match TRBD2. Trimming at V came to 5 bases and at J to 2 bases, leaving 6 bases not matched to a gene. CDR1 and CDR2 from the germline V gene are MNHEY and SMNVEV (reference sequence). The CDR3 has 15 residues. The CDR3 coding sequence is TGTGCCAGCAGTGCCCGGGGGGGGGACACAGATACGCAGTATTTT. Its translation: CASSARGGDTDTQYF.

This clone was seen a few times. This sequence joins TRBV6-1 and TRBJ2-7; D is unclear. The germline V gene encodes CDR1 MNHNS and CDR2 SASEGT. V lost 6 bases, J lost 1 base, and 16 bases lay in between. The CDR3 is 15 residues long. DNA for the CDR3: TGTGCCAGCAGAGACACAGATCTAAATTCCTACGAGCAGTACTTC. It yields the protein CASRDTDLNSYEQYF.

The chain has TRBV6-1 and TRBJ2-7, with D possibly matching TRBD2 (6 bases). Between the trimmed V and J ends, which lost 6 bases and 3 bases, there was a span of 12 bases. Germline V gene lookup returns CDR1 MNHNS and CDR2 SASEGT. The CDR3 length is 13 residues. CDR3 loop: CASSRPGVYEQYF. The CDR3 DNA reads as TGTGCCAGCAGCCGACCGGGAGTCTACGAGCAGTACTTC.

This clone showed up just a few times. The chain couples TRBV28 to TRBJ2-7; 8 positions match TRBD1. Germline V gene lookup returns CDR1 MDHEN and CDR2 SYDVKM. Trimming cost V 7 bases and J 5 bases; bases outside gene matches: 4. The CDR3 length is 12 residues. The CDR3, as DNA: TGTGCCAGCATCGGGACAGGCGACGAGCAGTACTTC. This encodes CASIGTGDEQYF.